The clone carrying this T cell receptor (beta chain) showed up just once. Its antigen remains unknown. 60 Vbeta and 13 Jbeta primers were used in PCR. Produced via immunoSEQ multiplex PCR; TCRdb's table is partial and in-frame only. The sample consists of some 130,000 clones, roughly 85% of them appearing once. The data are from a study of cytomegalovirus exposure and HLA in healthy donors. Study-wide context: Findings of an earlier analysis included roughly 110 million unique TCR beta sequences from 200 million or so T cells. Out of approximately 400 genotyped donors, roughly 78% belonged to the Caucasian-associated ancestry cluster.

The CDR3 sequence is 15 residues long. Germline V gene data show CDR1 as MDHEN and CDR2 as SYDVKM. V lost 5 bases, J lost 7 bases, and 8 bases stayed unmatched. Broader study findings: Cytomegalovirus-associated status was assigned to 150 or so TCR beta chains.

The donors were healthy bone marrow donors. This clonotype was obtained from a man aged 40-50 years in good health and CMV-seronegative. The material sequenced was PBMCs. The J gene is TRBJ2-2, the V gene TRBV28, with 9 bases that match TRBD1. The CDR3 loop is CASSLRDREVGELFF. In DNA, the CDR3 is TGTGCCAGCAGTCTCCGGGACAGGGAGGTCGGGGAGCTGTTTTTT.